Below are 16 T cell receptor beta chains sequenced from a single sample in a study of cytomegalovirus exposure and HLA in healthy donors. This table comes from immunoSEQ multiplex PCR, and its TCRdb copy is limited to in-frame clones, with some not included. The sample includes fewer than 250,000 clones, roughly 84% of them seen just once. The sequenced material came from PBMCs. Receptor source: a woman aged 25 to 45 in good health and CMV-seropositive.

J is TRBJ1-2 and V is TRBV5-5; D perhaps matches TRBD1 (6 bases). Germline CDR1 SGHKS, CDR2 YYEKEE (reference sequence). Trimming cost V 5 bases and J 2 bases, with 16 bases left between them. CDR3 length: 15 amino acids. CDR3 region: CASSPSSGANYGYTF. The CDR3 DNA reads as TGTGCCAGCAGTCCCTCTTCGGGGGCCAACTATGGCTACACCTTC.

The gene calls are TRBV5-6 and TRBJ1-2; D is unclear. With 4 bases removed from V and 2 bases from J, the gap between germline ends came to 9 bases. There are 13 residues in the CDR3. Germline CDR1 and CDR2: SGHDT and YYEEEE. As DNA, the CDR3 is TGTGCCAGCAGCCCTGGACGGAACTATGGCTACACCTTC. Translating it yields CASSPGRNYGYTF.

V and J are TRBV6-1 and TRBJ2-1, with TRBD2 matching over 14 bases. V was pared by 11 bases and J by 8 bases, with 11 bases of the junction left unmatched. This CDR3 region has 15 residues. Per the germline V gene, CDR1 is MNHNS and CDR2 is SASEGT. The CDR3 DNA reads as TGTGCCGGAAAGGGGACTAGCGGGAGTTACGATGAGCAGTTCTTC. It codes for CAGKGTSGSYDEQFF.

V gene TRBV6-5 combines with J gene TRBJ1-1, with unresolved D. Germline V lookup: CDR1 MNHEY, CDR2 SVGAGI. Trimming removed 0 bases from V and 1 base from J, with 9 bases in between. The CDR3 has 15 residues. In nucleotides, the CDR3 is TGTGCCAGCAGTTACTCAGCGACTTCGAACACTGAAGCTTTCTTT. Translating it yields CASSYSATSNTEAFF.

The chain is built from TRBV5-1 and TRBJ2-3; 11 nucleotides match TRBD2. The CDR3 totals 17 residues. V lost 0 bases, J lost 5 bases, and 8 bases stayed unmatched. CDR1 is SGHRS and CDR2 is YFSETQ in the germline V gene. DNA of the CDR3: TGCGCCAGCAGCTTGGTTAGCGGGAGGGCCGCGGGAGATACGCAGTATTTT. Encoded protein: CASSLVSGRAAGDTQYF.

The chain uses TRBV5-1 and TRBJ2-1; 9 nucleotides agree with TRBD2. Unmatched junction bases numbered 11, after V lost 4 bases and J lost 6 bases. The CDR3 runs 16 residues. Germline V lookup: CDR1 SGHRS, CDR2 YFSETQ. The CDR3 DNA reads as TGCGCCAGCAGCGTTGAGTCCGGGACTAGCCCCAATGAGCAGTTCTTC. It codes for CASSVESGTSPNEQFF.

This chain connects TRBV11-2 to TRBJ2-7, with D unresolved. The CDR3 loop spans 15 amino acids. Germline V gives CDR1 SGHAT, CDR2 FQNNGV. Trimming shortened V by 4 bases and J by 0 bases, and 13 bases separated the two germline ends. For the CDR3, the DNA is TGTGCCAGCAGCTCCCCCGAGCCCTTCTCCTACGAGCAGTACTTC. Protein sequence: CASSSPEPFSYEQYF.

The chain has TRBV27 and TRBJ2-5, with D tentatively TRBD2 (6 bases). CDR1 MNHEY and CDR2 SMNVEV come from the germline V gene (reference sequence). The CDR3 has 18 residues. V was trimmed by 8 bases and J by 2 bases, leaving 27 bases between them. The CDR3: CASARQDGTLVGQETQYF. The CDR3 coding sequence is TGTGCCAGCGCTCGGCAGGATGGGACTCTAGTCGGTCAAGAGACCCAGTACTTC.

The V call is TRBV11-3, the J call TRBJ1-3; D gene unclear. This CDR3 region has 18 residues. The V end was cut by 4 bases, the J end by 0 bases, with 19 bases between. Germline V lookup: CDR1 SGHNT, CDR2 YENEEA. CDR3 sequence reads: CASSSIWAGLYSGNTIYF. The CDR3 DNA reads TGTGCCAGCAGCTCCATATGGGCAGGACTTTACTCTGGAAACACCATATATTTT.

This rearrangement joins TRBV28 to TRBJ1-3; tentative D call: TRBD1 (5 bases). The CDR3 sequence is 13 residues long. CDR1 is MDHEN and CDR2 is SYDVKM in the germline V gene. V gave up 6 bases and J gave up 4 bases, with 10 bases separating them. CDR3 DNA: TGTGCCAGCAGCCAAAACAGGGGAAACACCATATATTTT. This encodes CASSQNRGNTIYF.

The V gene is TRBV29-1, the J gene TRBJ2-2; the match to TRBD2 covers 8 bases. The germline V gene encodes CDR1 SQVTM and CDR2 ANQGSEA. This CDR3 spans 21 amino acids. The V and J ends lost 0 bases and 3 bases, in that order; junction bases with no gene match: 21. In nucleotides, the CDR3 is TGCAGCGTTGAAGATCACAATGACCTCGGGCGGGAGGAAGAATACACCGGGGAGCTGTTTTTT. This codes for CSVEDHNDLGREEEYTGELFF.

The rearrangement uses TRBV30 and TRBJ1-2, with a possible D match to TRBD1 (6 bases). The length of the CDR3 is 13 residues. Per germline, CDR1 GTSNPN and CDR2 SVGIG (reference sequence). V lost 8 bases and J 0 bases, leaving 13 bases between the germline ends. The CDR3 spells CARNRDTNYGYTF. Here the CDR3 DNA reads TGTGCCAGAAACAGGGATACTAACTATGGCTACACCTTC.

This rearrangement joins TRBV4-1 to TRBJ2-7, with D perhaps TRBD2 (6 bases). The CDR3 extends over 18 amino acids. Germline-derived CDR1 and CDR2 are MGHRA and YSYEKL. V dropped 1 base and J dropped 0 bases, with 19 bases sitting between them. The CDR3 DNA reads as TGCGCCAGCAGCCAAGGCGTCCGAAGTGGGACTCTCTCCTACGAGCAGTACTTC. Translation gives CASSQGVRSGTLSYEQYF.

CDR3 coding DNA: TGCGCCAGCAAAAGGCTGGGGGAGGGCCCTAATGAGCAGTTCTTC. This codes for CASKRLGEGPNEQFF. This chain uses TRBV10-2 with TRBJ2-1; the match to TRBD2 covers 7 bases. Trimming cost V 7 bases and J 7 bases; bases outside gene matches: 13. The CDR3 is 15 amino acids. Germline V CDR1 and CDR2: WSHSY, SAAADI.

The V and J genes are TRBV10-3 and TRBJ2-7; 11 bases are shared with TRBD2. This CDR3 has 14 residues. V lost 10 bases and J lost 0; bases outside the gene matches: 5. Germline V lookup: CDR1 ENHRY, CDR2 SYGVKD. CDR3: CATAGTSGSYEQYF. The CDR3 DNA sequence: TGTGCCACTGCCGGGACTAGCGGCTCCTACGAGCAGTACTTC.

J is TRBJ2-3 and V is TRBV5-1; 9 nucleotides match TRBD2. The V segment lost 4 bases and the J segment 0 bases; nucleotides outside the gene matches: 6. The CDR3 consists of 16 residues. Germline CDR1 is SGHRS and CDR2 is YFSETQ. DNA for the CDR3: TGCGCCAGCAGCCTCGGGACTAGCCCTAGCACAGATACGCAGTATTTT. It encodes CASSLGTSPSTDTQYF.